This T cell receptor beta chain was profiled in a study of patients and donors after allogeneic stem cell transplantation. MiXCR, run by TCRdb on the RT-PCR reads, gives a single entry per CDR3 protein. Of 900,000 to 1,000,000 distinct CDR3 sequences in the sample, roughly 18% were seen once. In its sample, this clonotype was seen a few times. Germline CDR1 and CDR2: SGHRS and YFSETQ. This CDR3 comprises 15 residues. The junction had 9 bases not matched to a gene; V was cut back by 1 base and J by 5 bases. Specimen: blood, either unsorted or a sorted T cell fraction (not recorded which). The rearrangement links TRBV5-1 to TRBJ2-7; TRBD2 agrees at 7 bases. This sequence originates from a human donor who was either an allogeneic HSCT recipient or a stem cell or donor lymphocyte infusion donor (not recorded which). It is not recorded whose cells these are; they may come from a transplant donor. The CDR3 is CASSLRGVLSHEQYF. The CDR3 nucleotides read TGCGCCAGCAGCTTGCGGGGGGTTCTTTCCCACGAGCAGTACTTC.